These T cell receptor beta chains were read from a single sample in a study of identical twins. TCRdb called the 5' RACE reads again in MiXCR, with one record for every CDR3 protein. The data hold about 570,000 distinct CDR3 sequences, with around 9.6% observed a single time. This same sample was also taken into another study, of yellow fever vaccine responses in identical twins.

Sequencing was done on a sample of PBMCs. The receptors here all came from a woman younger than 30 in good health. Each CDR3 is given with its conserved first and last residue. D genes are given only for firm matches. Not all rows give a size; the values are once, few, many and, for expanded clones, a class.

size: many
D: NA
V: TRBV10-2
J: TRBJ2-7
CDR3: CASSDFWENYEQYF
DNA: TGCGCCAGCAGTGATTTTTGGGAGAACTACGAGCAGTACTTC

size: NA
D: TRBD1
V: TRBV10-2
J: TRBJ2-5
CDR3: CASSSTGLKTQYF
DNA: TGCGCCAGCAGTTCGACAGGGCTCAAGACCCAGTACTTC

size: many
D: TRBD2
V: TRBV10-3
J: TRBJ2-1
CDR3: CAISDTTGLGTYNEQFF
DNA: TGTGCCATCAGTGACACCACGGGACTAGGGACCTACAATGAGCAGTTCTTC

size: NA
D: TRBD1
V: TRBV3-1
J: TRBJ2-7
CDR3: CASGIDRVREQYF
DNA: TGTGCCAGCGGGATTGACAGGGTTCGCGAGCAGTACTTC

size: NA
D: NA
V: TRBV5-5
J: TRBJ2-1
CDR3: CATGMVYNEQFF
DNA: TGTGCCACAGGGATGGTCTACAATGAGCAGTTCTTC

size: NA
D: TRBD1
V: TRBV14
J: TRBJ2-1
CDR3: CASSQLPDRGRNEQFF
DNA: TGTGCCAGCAGCCAACTCCCGGACAGGGGGCGAAATGAGCAGTTCTTC

size: NA
D: NA
V: TRBV4-1
J: TRBJ2-2
CDR3: CASSQEEGGGYTGELFF
DNA: TGCGCCAGCAGCCAAGAAGAGGGCGGGGGCTACACCGGGGAGCTGTTTTTT

size: many
D: NA
V: TRBV6-2/TRBV6-3
J: TRBJ2-1
CDR3: CASSSIDSGQFF
DNA: TGTGCCAGCAGTTCCATAGACAGCGGCCAGTTCTTC

size: many
D: NA
V: TRBV6-1
J: TRBJ2-7
CDR3: CASGHSPNYEQYF
DNA: TGTGCCAGCGGACACAGCCCAAACTACGAGCAGTACTTC

size: many
D: NA
V: TRBV7-9
J: TRBJ2-3
CDR3: CASSPQATDTQYF
DNA: TGTGCCAGCAGCCCCCAAGCTACGGATACGCAGTATTTT

size: few
D: NA
V: TRBV29-1
J: TRBJ1-1
CDR3: CSVEWQGRVINAEAFF
DNA: TGCAGCGTTGAATGGCAGGGTAGAGTTATTAACGCTGAAGCTTTCTTT

size: few
D: TRBD2
V: TRBV10-3
J: TRBJ2-5
CDR3: CAISGRGDADQETQYF
DNA: TGTGCCATCAGTGGACGGGGGGACGCGGACCAAGAGACCCAGTACTTC

size: many
D: NA
V: TRBV6-2/TRBV6-3
J: TRBJ2-1
CDR3: CASKGSSYNEQFF
DNA: TGTGCCAGCAAGGGGTCCTCCTACAATGAGCAGTTCTTC

size: many
D: TRBD1
V: TRBV11-1
J: TRBJ2-1
CDR3: CASSRRQGRSYNEQFF
DNA: TGTGCCAGCAGCCGGAGACAGGGACGATCCTACAATGAGCAGTTCTTC

size: NA
D: TRBD2
V: TRBV7-8
J: TRBJ2-1
CDR3: CASSLAAGGNYNEQFF
DNA: TGTGCCAGCAGCTTAGCAGCGGGAGGTAACTACAATGAGCAGTTCTTC

size: few
D: NA
V: TRBV12-3/TRBV12-4
J: TRBJ2-7
CDR3: CASSPPQVRYEQYF
DNA: TGTGCCAGCAGCCCCCCCCAGGTTCGCTACGAGCAGTACTTC

size: many
D: TRBD2
V: TRBV29-1
J: TRBJ2-3
CDR3: CSAWTSGGPGTDTQYF
DNA: TGCAGCGCCTGGACTAGCGGGGGGCCTGGCACAGATACGCAGTATTTT

size: NA
D: NA
V: TRBV20-1
J: TRBJ2-7
CDR3: CSASDRPAYEQYF
DNA: TGCAGTGCTAGTGATCGACCAGCCTACGAGCAGTACTTC

size: many
D: TRBD2
V: TRBV6-5
J: TRBJ2-3
CDR3: CASSYWRGIADTQYF
DNA: TGTGCCAGCAGTTACTGGCGGGGGATCGCAGATACGCAGTATTTT

size: NA
D: TRBD2
V: TRBV6-1
J: TRBJ2-3
CDR3: CASSQLAGSTQYF
DNA: TGTGCCAGCAGTCAGTTAGCGGGATCTACGCAGTATTTT

size: NA
D: NA
V: TRBV19
J: TRBJ2-1
CDR3: CASSMVYGSSYNEQFF
DNA: TGTGCCAGTAGTATGGTGTACGGAAGCTCCTACAATGAGCAGTTCTTC

size: many
D: TRBD1
V: TRBV24-1
J: TRBJ2-5
CDR3: CATRETGVETQYF
DNA: TGTGCCACCAGGGAAACAGGGGTAGAGACCCAGTACTTC

size: NA
D: NA
V: TRBV7-9
J: TRBJ1-4
CDR3: CASSYHPDGQKLFF
DNA: TGTGCCAGCAGCTATCACCCGGACGGCCAAAAACTGTTTTTT

size: NA
D: TRBD2
V: TRBV20-1
J: TRBJ2-7
CDR3: CSARPTGTSGGASYEQYF
DNA: TGCAGTGCCAGACCTACCGGGACTAGCGGGGGGGCCTCCTACGAGCAGTACTTC

size: few
D: NA
V: TRBV6-1
J: TRBJ2-1
CDR3: CASTHGPDYNEQFF
DNA: TGTGCCAGCACCCACGGGCCAGACTACAATGAGCAGTTCTTC

size: few
D: NA
V: TRBV10-1
J: TRBJ2-3
CDR3: CASSEEGSTFSTDTQYF
DNA: TGCGCCAGCAGTGAGGAGGGGTCGACTTTTAGCACAGATACGCAGTATTTT

size: NA
D: TRBD1
V: TRBV28
J: TRBJ2-7
CDR3: CASSLSATGPAVGSYEQYF
DNA: TGTGCCAGCAGTTTATCGGCGACAGGGCCAGCCGTGGGCTCCTACGAGCAGTACTTC

size: few
D: NA
V: TRBV10-1
J: TRBJ2-3
CDR3: CASSEHHPGDTQYF
DNA: TGCGCCAGCTCCGAGCATCACCCGGGGGATACGCAGTATTTT